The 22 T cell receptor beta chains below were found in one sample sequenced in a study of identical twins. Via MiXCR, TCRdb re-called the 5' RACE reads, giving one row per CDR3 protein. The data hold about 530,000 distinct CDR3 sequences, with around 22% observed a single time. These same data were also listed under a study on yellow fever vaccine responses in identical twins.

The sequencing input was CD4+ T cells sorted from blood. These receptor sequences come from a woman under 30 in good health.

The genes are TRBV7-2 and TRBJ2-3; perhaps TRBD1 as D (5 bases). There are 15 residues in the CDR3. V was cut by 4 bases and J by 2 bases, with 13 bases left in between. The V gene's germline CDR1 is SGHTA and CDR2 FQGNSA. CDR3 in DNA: TGTGCCAGCAGCTCCAAACGACAGTCCACAGATACGCAGTATTTT. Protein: CASSSKRQSTDTQYF.

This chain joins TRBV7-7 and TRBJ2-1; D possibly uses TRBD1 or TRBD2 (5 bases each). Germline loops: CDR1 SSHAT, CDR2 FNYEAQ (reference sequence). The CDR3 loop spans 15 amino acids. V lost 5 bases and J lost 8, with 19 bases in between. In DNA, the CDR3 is TGTGCCAGCAGCCCCGGGACCTTTTTCCTTGATGAGCAGTTCTTC. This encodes CASSPGTFFLDEQFF.

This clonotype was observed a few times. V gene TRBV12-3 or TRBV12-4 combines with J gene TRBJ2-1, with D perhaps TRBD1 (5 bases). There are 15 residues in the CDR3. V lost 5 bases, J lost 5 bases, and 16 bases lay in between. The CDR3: CASSRATQGDNEQFF. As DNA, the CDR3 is TGTGCCAGCAGTCGCGCGACTCAAGGGGACAATGAGCAGTTCTTC.

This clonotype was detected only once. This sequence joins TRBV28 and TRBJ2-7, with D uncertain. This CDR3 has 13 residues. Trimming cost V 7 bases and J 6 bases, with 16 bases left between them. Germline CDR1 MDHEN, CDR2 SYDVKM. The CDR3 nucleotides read TGTGCCAGCACCCAATTCCGGGCTCGCGAGCAGTACTTC. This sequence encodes CASTQFRAREQYF.

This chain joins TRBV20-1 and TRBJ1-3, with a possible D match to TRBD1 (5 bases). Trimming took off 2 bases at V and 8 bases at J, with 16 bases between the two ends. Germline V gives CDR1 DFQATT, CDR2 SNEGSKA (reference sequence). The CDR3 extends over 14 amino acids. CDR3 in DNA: TGCAGTGCTAGACCCGCGGGGACTTTCGACACCATATATTTT. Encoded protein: CSARPAGTFDTIYF.

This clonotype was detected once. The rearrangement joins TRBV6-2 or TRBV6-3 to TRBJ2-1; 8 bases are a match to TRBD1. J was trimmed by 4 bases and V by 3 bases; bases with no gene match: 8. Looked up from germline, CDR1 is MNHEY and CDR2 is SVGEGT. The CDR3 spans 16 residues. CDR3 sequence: CASSYDLRTGYNEQFF. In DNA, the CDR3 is TGTGCCAGCAGTTATGATCTCCGGACAGGGTACAATGAGCAGTTCTTC.

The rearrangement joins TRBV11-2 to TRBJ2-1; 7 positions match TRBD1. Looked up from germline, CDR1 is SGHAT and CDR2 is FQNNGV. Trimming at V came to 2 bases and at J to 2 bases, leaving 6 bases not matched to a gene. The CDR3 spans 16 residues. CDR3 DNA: TGTGCCAGCAGCTTAAACAGGGGTAATACCTACAATGAGCAGTTCTTC. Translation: CASSLNRGNTYNEQFF.

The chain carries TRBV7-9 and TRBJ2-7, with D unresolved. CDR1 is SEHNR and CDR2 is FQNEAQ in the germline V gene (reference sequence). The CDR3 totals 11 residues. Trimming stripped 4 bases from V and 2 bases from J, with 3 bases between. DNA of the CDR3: TGTGCCAGCAGCTCCGCCTACGAGCAGTACGTC. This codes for CASSSAYEQYV.

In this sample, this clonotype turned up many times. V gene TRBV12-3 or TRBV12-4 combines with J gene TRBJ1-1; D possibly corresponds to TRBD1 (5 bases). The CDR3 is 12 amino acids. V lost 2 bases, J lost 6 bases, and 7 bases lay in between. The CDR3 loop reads CASSLLTAEAFF. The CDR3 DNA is TGTGCCAGCAGTTTACTGACAGCTGAAGCTTTCTTT.

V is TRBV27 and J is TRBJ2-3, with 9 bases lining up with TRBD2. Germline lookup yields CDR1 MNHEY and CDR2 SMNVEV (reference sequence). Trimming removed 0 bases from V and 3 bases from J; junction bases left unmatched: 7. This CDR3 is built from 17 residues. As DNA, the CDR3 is TGTGCCAGCAGTTTATCGGACCTAGCGGGAAGTACAGATACGCAGTATTTT. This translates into CASSLSDLAGSTDTQYF.

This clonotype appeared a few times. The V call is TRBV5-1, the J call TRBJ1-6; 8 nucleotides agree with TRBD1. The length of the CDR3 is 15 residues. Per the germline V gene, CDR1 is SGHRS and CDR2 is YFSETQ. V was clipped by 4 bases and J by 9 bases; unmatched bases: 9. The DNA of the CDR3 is TGCGCCAGCAGCATTACCAAAGACAGGGGTTCACCCCTCCACTTT. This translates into CASSITKDRGSPLHF. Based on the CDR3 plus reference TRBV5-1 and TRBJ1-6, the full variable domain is KAGVTQTPRYLIKTRGQQVTLSCSPISGHRSVSWYQQTPGQGLQFLFEYFSETQRNKGNFPGRFSGRQFSNSRSEMNVSTLELGDSALYLCASSITKDRGSPLHFGNGTRLTVT.

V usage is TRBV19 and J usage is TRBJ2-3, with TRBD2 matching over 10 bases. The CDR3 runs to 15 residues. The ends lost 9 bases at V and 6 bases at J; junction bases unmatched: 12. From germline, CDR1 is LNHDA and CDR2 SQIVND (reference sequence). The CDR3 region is CASRLAGVFVDTQYF. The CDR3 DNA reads TGTGCCAGCCGCCTAGCGGGGGTTTTTGTGGATACGCAGTATTTT.

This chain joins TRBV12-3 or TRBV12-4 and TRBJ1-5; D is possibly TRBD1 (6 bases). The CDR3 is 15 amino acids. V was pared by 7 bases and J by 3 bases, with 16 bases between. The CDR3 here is CASTPNSGANQPQHF. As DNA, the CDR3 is TGTGCCAGCACTCCAAATTCGGGGGCCAATCAGCCCCAGCATTTT.

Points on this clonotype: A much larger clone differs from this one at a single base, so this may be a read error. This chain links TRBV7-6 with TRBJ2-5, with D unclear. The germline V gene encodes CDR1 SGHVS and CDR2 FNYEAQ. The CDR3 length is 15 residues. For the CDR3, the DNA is TGTGCCAGCGGCTTAGACACTCCACCGTCGGAGACCCAGTACTTC. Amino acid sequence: CASGLDTPPSETQYF. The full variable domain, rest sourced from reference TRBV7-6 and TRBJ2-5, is GAGVSQSPRYKVTKRGQDVALRCDPISGHVSLYWYRQALGQGPEFLTYFNYEAQQDKSGLPNDRFSAERPEGSISTLTIQRTEQRDSAMYRCASGLDTPPSETQYFGPGTRLLVL.

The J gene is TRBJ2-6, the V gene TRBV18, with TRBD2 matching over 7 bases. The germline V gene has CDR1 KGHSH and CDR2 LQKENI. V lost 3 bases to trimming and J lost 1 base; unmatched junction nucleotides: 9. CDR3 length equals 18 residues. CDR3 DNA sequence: TGTGCCAGCTCACCCAGACTAGCCTCACCATCTGGGGCCAACGTCCTGACTTTC. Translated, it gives CASSPRLASPSGANVLTF.

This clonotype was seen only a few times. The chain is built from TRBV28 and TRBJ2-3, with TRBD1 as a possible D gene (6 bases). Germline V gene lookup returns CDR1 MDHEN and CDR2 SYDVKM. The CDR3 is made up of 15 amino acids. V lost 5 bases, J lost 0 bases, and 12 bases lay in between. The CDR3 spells CASSVATGSTDTQYF. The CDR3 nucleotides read TGTGCCAGCAGTGTGGCGACAGGCAGCACAGATACGCAGTATTTT. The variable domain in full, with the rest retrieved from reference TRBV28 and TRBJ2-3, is DVKVTQSSRYLVKRTGEKVFLECVQDMDHENMFWYRQDPGLGLRLIYFSYDVKMKEKGDIPEGYSVSREKKERFSLILESASTNQTSMYLCASSVATGSTDTQYFGPGTRLTVL.

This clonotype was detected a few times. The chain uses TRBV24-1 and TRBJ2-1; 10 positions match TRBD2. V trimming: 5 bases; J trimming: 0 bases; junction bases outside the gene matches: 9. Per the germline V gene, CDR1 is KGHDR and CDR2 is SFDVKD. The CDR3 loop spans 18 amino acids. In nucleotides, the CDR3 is TGTGCCACCAGTGGACTAGCGGGCTCCCTGAGCTCCTACAATGAGCAGTTCTTC. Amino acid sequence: CATSGLAGSLSSYNEQFF.

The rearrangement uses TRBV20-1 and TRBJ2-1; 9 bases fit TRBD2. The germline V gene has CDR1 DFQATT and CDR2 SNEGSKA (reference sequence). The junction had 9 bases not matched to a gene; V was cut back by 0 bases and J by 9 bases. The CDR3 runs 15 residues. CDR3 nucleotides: TGCAGTGCTAGAGAGAGAGGAGGACTAGCGCGTGAGCAGTTCTTC. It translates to CSARERGGLAREQFF.

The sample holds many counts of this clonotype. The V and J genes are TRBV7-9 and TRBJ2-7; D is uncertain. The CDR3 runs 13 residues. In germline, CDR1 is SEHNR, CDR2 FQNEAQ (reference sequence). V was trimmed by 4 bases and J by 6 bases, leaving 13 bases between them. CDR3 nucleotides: TGTGCCAGCAGCTCGACGGGCAAAGGCGAGCAGTACTTC. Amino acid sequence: CASSSTGKGEQYF.

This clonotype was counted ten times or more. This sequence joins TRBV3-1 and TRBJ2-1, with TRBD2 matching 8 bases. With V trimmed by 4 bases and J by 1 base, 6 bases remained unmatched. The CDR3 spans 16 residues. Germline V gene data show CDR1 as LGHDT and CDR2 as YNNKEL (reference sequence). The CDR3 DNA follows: TGTGCCAGCAGCCTAAGTTTAGCGGGGTCCTACAATGAGCAGTTCTTC. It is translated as CASSLSLAGSYNEQFF.

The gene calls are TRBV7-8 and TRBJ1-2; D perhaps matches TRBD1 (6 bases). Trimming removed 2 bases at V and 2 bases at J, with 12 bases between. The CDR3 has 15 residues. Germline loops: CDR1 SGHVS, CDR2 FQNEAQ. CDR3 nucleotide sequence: TGTGCCAGCAGCTTATCGCCAGGGGCAAACTATGGCTACACCTTC. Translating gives CASSLSPGANYGYTF.

CDR3: CASSDRGRYNEQFF. Here the CDR3 DNA reads TGTGCCAGCAGTGACAGGGGGCGATACAATGAGCAGTTCTTC. The V and J genes are TRBV2 and TRBJ2-1, with 8 bases matching TRBD1. Unmatched junction bases numbered 2, after V lost 3 bases and J lost 4 bases. The germline CDR1 and CDR2 sequences are SNHLY and FYNNEI. This CDR3 spans 14 amino acids.